This TCR beta chain was recorded in a study of CD8 T cells in Susac syndrome (dated by TCRdb to between 2018 and 2021). Context from the whole study: Of the Susac syndrome patients who were sequenced, more than five had clinically active disease and roughly 8 were in clinical remission. The study used repertoire sequencing to test whether antigen drove CD8+ T cell activation and differentiation in Susac syndrome. At blood withdrawal, Susac syndrome patients were therapy-naive, treated with corticosteroids (with IVIg additionally given to some), or treated with IVIg alone. What the research found in general, with its limitations: In the CD4+ T cell repertoire of Susac syndrome patients, clonal expansion was not detected. The number of individuals in the TCR sequencing and HLA analysis was recognized as being relatively small.

High-throughput TCR beta sequencing profiled peripheral blood CD8+ and CD4+ T cells from healthy donors, Susac syndrome patients and multiple sclerosis patients. The Susac syndrome patients fulfilled recently defined diagnostic criteria for definite or probable disease. Bulk CD8+ and CD4+ T cells were purified by magnetic negative isolation, whereas CD8+ TEMRA cells were enriched by FACS. Blood was collected in EDTA tubes and processed within 24 hours, with PBMCs isolated through density gradient centrifugation. PBMCs intended for TCR sequencing were cryopreserved in liquid nitrogen and thawed later in a water bath at 37 degrees C. A purity of at least 90% was achieved for sorted or isolated CD4+, CD8+ and CD8+ TEMRA cells. Points on this clonotype: This receptor's antigen is unknown. No much larger clone exists at a distance of one base, and base qualities are not known.

RNA was extracted using the RNeasy kit, and roughly 0.5 to 1 ug of the RNA was reverse transcribed with random hexamers. The immunoSEQ multiplex PCR assay, covering 54 Vbeta and 13 Jbeta segments, was used to amplify TCR beta CDR3 regions. PCR amplification bias was corrected using a synthetic template baseline for primer optimization and computational correction. The original pipeline was this. Only productive sequences were kept, with reads annotated to V, D and J genes according to IMGT and analyzed in immunoSEQ Analyzer. Clonality was calculated as one minus the Shannon entropy normalized by log2 of the number of productive unique sequences. For each patient and control, public and private clones were evaluated within the 100 most prevalent clones. A clone was defined as Susac-specific if it was absent from the healthy and MS cohorts, from roughly 1,000 published viral clones and from other ImmuneACCESS disease sequences. TCRdb handled the public reads itself, with Q25 trimming in fastp and clone calling in MiXCR, and kept productive beta chains. Records with the same CDR3 protein are collapsed into one entry carrying the most frequent genes and DNA. These V and J calls derive from TCRdb rather than the authors' analysis. Recorded for this sample are around 200,000 distinct CDR3 sequences; roughly 94% of them occurred a single time. 0.099% of the sample belongs to the ten largest clones.

V gives up 4 bases and J gives up 5 bases, and the segment between their germline ends measures 14 bases. CDR1 and CDR2, looked up from the germline V gene, are LGHNA and YSLEER. From the cysteine through the phenylalanine, the CDR3 covers 15 amino acids. The DNA shown is the 45-base CDR3, in frame from base 1. Sequenced: CD4+ T cells from PBMCs. This chain joins TRBV4-3 to TRBJ1-4, with the D gene not confidently named. The receptor comes from a human donor with Susac syndrome. For the CDR3, the sequence is CASSPDPQANEKLFF. The nucleotides read TGCGCCAGCAGCCCCGATCCACAAGCGAATGAAAAACTGTTTTTT.